The clone carrying this T cell receptor beta chain was found once. Patients of the Seattle cohort, enrolled during active infection, were followed longitudinally. TCRdb keeps only in-frame clones here, not all; method: immunoSEQ multiplex PCR. This sample carries about 370,000 clones, around 92% of them seen once, and the ten largest clones take approximately 3%. Trimming took 1 base from V and 0 from J, leaving 8 bases between them. The CDR3 is 15 amino acids. Germline lookup yields CDR1 ENHRY and CDR2 SYGVKD. The data stem from a study of blood T cell repertoires in COVID-19. Overall study context: The analysed material was cDNA or gDNA that came from T cells, B-cell-depleted T cells, or PBMCs.

The rearrangement uses TRBV10-3 and TRBJ2-3, with a weak D call TRBD1 (5 bases). The sequence derives from a woman between 25 and 40 years old with COVID-19, enrolled during active disease. Input material: peripheral blood. As DNA, the CDR3 is TGTGCCATCAGTGAGTGGACACATAGCACAGATACGCAGTATTTT. Translation: CAISEWTHSTDTQYF.